Given below is one T cell receptor beta chain in context. No antigen is known for it. Trimming took 4 bases from V and 2 from J, leaving 27 bases between them. This CDR3 is built from 20 residues. CDR1 and CDR2 from the germline V gene are ENHRY and SYGVKD. The data belong to a study of T cells in Graves' hyperthyroidism and ophthalmopathy. Study findings and constraints: Ophthalmopathy was separated from stable hyperthyroidism by a 13 V-J model.

There were TCR beta CDR3 regions amplified from RNA transcripts. RT-PCR in the first round (using the HTBI primer set) targeted the TCR CDR3. TCRdb called the multiplex PCR reads again in MiXCR, with one record for every CDR3 protein. The profile shows 600,000 to 650,000 distinct CDR3 sequences, about a fifth of them singletons. The TCR comes from a man aged 30 to 39 with Graves' ophthalmopathy. The gene calls are TRBV10-3 and TRBJ1-5; tentatively, D is TRBD1 (5 bases). Sequenced material: blood. This CDR3 is CAISGNFVPGRNLGNQPQHF. CDR3 sequence (DNA): TGTGCCATCAGTGGTAACTTTGTCCCGGGGCGTAATTTGGGCAATCAGCCCCAGCATTTT.